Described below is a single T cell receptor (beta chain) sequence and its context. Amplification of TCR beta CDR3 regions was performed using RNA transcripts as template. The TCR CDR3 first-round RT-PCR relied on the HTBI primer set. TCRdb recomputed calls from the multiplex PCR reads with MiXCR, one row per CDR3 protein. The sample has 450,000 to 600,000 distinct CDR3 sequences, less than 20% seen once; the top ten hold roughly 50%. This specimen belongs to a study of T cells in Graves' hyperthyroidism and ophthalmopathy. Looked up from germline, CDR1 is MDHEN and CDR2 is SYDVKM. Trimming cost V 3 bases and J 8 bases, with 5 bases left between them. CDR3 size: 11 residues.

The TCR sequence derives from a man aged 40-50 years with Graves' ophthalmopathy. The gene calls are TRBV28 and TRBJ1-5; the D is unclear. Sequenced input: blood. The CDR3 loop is CASSFTEPQHF. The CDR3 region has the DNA TGTGCCAGCAGTTTTACGGAGCCCCAGCATTTT.